This T cell receptor beta chain was observed in a study of blood T cell repertoires in COVID-19. In the study overall: Collection of acute and convalescent COVID-19 samples took place in the United States, Italy and Spain.

In terms of age and location, participants ranged from roughly 18 to 90 years and lived in 24 US areas. Per germline, CDR1 MNHNY and CDR2 SVGAGI (reference sequence). The CDR3 extends over 16 amino acids. V shed 2 bases, J shed 2 bases, and the junction held 3 bases outside the gene matches. In the original analysis: It was from reference gene primer amplification that nucleated cell counts were estimated. Here immunoSEQ multiplex PCR was the method, and the copy in TCRdb shows in-frame clones only, minus some. The D gene and trimming were derived from the DNA, and the V and J assignments and clone size from that table. The repertoire consists of about 180,000 clones, with over 75% occurring once and the leading ten covering 7%.

The chain links TRBV6-6 to TRBJ2-1; the match to TRBD2 covers 10 bases. Input material: PBMCs or T cells enriched from blood (not recorded which). This sequence was found in a woman aged 50 to 65 who had recovered from COVID-19. The CDR3 nucleotides read TGTGCCAGCAGTTACCAAGCGGGAGGGCCCTACAATGAGCAGTTCTTC. The encoded protein is CASSYQAGGPYNEQFF.